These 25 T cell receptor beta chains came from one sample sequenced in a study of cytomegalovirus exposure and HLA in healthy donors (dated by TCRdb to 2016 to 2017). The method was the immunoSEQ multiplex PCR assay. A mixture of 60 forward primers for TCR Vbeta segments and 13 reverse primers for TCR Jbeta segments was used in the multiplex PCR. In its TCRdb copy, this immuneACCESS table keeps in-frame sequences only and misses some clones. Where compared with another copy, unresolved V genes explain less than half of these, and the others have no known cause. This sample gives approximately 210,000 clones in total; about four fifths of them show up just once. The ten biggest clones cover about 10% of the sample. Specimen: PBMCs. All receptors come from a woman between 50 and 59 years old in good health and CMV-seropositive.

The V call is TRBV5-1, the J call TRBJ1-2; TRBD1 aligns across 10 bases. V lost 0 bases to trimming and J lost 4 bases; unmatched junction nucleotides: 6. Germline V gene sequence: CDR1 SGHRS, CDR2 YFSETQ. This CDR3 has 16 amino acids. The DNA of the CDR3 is TGCGCCAGCAGCTTGGCCGGGACAGGGGTATCCTATGGCTACACCTTC. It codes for CASSLAGTGVSYGYTF.

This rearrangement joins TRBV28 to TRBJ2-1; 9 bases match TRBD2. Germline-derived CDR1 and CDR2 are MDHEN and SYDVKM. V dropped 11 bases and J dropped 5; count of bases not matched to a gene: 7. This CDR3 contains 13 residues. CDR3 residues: CAGRASGNNEQFF. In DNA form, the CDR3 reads TGTGCCGGGAGGGCTAGCGGGAACAATGAGCAGTTCTTC.

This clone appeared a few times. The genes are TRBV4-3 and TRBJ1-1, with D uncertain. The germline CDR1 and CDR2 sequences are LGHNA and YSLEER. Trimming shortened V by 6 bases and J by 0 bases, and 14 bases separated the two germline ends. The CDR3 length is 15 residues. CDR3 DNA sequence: TGCGCCAGCAGTCCTGAGTACAGCATGAACACTGAAGCTTTCTTT. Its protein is CASSPEYSMNTEAFF.

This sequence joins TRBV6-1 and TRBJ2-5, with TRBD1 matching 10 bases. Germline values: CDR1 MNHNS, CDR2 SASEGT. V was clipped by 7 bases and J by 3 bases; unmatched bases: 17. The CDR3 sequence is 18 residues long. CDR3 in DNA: TGTGCCAGCAATGACAGGGGGCGCAGATTCCAAATAGAAGAGACCCAGTACTTC. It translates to CASNDRGRRFQIEETQYF.

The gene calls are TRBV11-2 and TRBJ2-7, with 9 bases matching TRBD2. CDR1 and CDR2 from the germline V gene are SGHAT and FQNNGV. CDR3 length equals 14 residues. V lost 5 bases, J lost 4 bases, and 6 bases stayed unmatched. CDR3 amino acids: CASSRTSVGYEQYF. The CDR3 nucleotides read TGTGCCAGCAGCCGGACTAGCGTCGGGTACGAGCAGTACTTC.

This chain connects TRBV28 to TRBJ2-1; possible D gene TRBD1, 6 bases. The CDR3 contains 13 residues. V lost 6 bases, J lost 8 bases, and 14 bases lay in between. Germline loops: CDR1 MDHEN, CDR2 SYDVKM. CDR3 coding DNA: TGTGCCAGCAGCGGGGTCAGGGGAGATGAGCAGTTCTTC. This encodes CASSGVRGDEQFF.

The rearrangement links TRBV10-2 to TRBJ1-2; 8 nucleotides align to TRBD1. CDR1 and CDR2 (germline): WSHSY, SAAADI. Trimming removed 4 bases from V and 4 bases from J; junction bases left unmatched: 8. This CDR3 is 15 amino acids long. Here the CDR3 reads CASSADRVDGYGYTF. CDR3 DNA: TGCGCCAGCAGTGCGGACAGGGTGGATGGCTATGGCTACACCTTC.

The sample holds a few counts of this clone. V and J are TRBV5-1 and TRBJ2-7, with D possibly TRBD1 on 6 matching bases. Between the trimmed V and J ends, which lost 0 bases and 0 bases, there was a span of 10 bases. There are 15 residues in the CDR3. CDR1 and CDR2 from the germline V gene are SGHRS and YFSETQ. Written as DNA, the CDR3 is TGCGCCAGCAGCTTGGATTCAGGGGACTCCTACGAGCAGTACTTC. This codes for CASSLDSGDSYEQYF.

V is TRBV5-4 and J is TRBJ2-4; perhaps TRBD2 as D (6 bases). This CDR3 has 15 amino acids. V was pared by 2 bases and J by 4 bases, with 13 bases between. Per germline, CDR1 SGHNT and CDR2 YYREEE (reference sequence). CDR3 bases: TGTGCCAGCAGCTTTGTTGGAGGGCCTAAAAACATTCAGTACTTC. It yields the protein CASSFVGGPKNIQYF.

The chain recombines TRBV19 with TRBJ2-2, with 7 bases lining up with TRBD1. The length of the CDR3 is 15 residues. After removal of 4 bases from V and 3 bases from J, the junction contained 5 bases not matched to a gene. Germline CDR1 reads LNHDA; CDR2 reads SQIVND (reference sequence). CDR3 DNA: TGTGCCAGTAGTAGCCGGGACAGCTACACCGGGGAGCTGTTTTTT. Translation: CASSSRDSYTGELFF.

The CDR3 sequence is CASRATGNYGYTF. For the CDR3, the DNA is TGTGCCAGCAGGGCTACAGGGAACTATGGCTACACCTTC. The chain joins TRBV6-5 to TRBJ1-2; tentative D call: TRBD1 (6 bases). Looked up from germline, CDR1 is MNHEY and CDR2 is SVGAGI. The CDR3 has 13 residues. Deletions cut 6 bases from V and 2 bases from J, with 10 bases between.

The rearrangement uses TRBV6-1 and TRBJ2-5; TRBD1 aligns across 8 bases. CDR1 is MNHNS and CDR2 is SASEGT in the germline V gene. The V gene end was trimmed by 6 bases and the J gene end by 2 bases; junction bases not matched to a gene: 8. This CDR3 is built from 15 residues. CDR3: CASRRMTGDQETQYF. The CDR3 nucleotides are TGTGCCAGCAGGAGAATGACAGGGGATCAAGAGACCCAGTACTTC.

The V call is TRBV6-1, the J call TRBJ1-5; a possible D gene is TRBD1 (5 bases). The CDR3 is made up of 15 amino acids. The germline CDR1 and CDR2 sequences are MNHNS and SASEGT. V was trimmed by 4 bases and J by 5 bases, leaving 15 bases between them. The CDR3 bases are TGTGCCAGCAGTGGAGGACAAACCCTATATCAGCCCCAGCATTTT. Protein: CASSGGQTLYQPQHF.

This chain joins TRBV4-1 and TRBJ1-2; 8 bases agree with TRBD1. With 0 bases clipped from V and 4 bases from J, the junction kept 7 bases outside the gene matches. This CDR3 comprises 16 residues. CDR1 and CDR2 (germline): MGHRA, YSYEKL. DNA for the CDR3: TGCGCCAGCAGCCAAGACTGGCAGGGGGCGACCTATGGCTACACCTTC. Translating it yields CASSQDWQGATYGYTF.

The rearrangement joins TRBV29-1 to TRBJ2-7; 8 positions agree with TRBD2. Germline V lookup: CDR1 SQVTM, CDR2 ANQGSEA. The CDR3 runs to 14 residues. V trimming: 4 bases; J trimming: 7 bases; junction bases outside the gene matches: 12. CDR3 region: CSVGPRGGSSEQYF. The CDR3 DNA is TGCAGCGTTGGCCCCCGGGGGGGGTCGAGTGAGCAGTACTTC.

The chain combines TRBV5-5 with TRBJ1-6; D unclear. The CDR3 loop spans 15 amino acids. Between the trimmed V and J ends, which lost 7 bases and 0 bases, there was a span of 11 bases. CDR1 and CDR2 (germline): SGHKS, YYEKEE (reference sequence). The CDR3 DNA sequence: TGTGCCAGCCCTTGGTCGAGCTCCTATAATTCACCCCTCCACTTT. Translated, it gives CASPWSSSYNSPLHF.

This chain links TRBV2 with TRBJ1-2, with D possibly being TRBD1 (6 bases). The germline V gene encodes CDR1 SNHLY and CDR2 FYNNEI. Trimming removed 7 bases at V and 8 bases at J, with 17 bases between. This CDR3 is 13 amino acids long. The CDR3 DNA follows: TGTGCCAGCATCGGGGAGGGGGTTAGCGGCTACACCTTC. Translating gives CASIGEGVSGYTF.

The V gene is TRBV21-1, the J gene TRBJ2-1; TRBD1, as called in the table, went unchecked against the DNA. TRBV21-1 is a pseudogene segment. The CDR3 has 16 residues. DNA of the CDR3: TGTGCCAGCAGCAAAAAAACAGGGGGCTGGTACAATGAGCAGTTCTTC. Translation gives CASSKKTGGWYNEQFF.

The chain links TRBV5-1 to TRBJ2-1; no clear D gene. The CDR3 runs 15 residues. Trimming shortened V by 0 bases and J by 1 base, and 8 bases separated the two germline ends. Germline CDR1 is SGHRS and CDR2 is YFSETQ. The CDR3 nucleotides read TGCGCCAGCAGCTTGGTCCAGGCTTCCTACAATGAGCAGTTCTTC. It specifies CASSLVQASYNEQFF.

CDR3 bases: TGTGCCAGCAGCTCAGGGGCGAGCGCCTACAATGAGCAGTTCTTC. It translates to CASSSGASAYNEQFF. The V and J genes are TRBV7-3 and TRBJ2-1, with D maybe TRBD1 (6 bases). Germline-derived CDR1 and CDR2 are SGHTA and FQGTGA. V was clipped by 4 bases and J by 2 bases, with 12 bases between them. This CDR3 has 15 amino acids.

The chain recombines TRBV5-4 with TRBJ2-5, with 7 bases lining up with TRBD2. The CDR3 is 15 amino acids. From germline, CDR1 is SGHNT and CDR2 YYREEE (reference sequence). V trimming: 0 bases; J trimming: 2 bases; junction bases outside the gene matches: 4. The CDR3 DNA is TGTGCCAGCAGCTTGGAGCTAGCGGCTCAAGAGACCCAGTACTTC. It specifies CASSLELAAQETQYF.

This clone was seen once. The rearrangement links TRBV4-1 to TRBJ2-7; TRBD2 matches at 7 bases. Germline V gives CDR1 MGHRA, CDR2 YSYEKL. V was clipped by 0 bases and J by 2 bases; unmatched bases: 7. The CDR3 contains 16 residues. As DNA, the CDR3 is TGCGCCAGCAGCCAAGACTCTAGCGGTTACGCCTACGAGCAGTACTTC. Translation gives CASSQDSSGYAYEQYF.

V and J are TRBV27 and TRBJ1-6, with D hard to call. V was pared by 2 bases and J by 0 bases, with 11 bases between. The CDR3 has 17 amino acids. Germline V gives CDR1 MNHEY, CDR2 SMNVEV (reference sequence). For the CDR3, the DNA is TGTGCCAGCAGTTTAGTATCGGGAAGCTCCTATAATTCACCCCTCCACTTT. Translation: CASSLVSGSSYNSPLHF.

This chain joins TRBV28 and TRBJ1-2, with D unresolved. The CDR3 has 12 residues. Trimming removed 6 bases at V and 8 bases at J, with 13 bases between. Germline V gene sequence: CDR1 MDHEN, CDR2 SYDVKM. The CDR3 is CASRTTSRGYTF. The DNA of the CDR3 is TGTGCCAGCAGGACTACTTCTAGGGGCTACACCTTC.

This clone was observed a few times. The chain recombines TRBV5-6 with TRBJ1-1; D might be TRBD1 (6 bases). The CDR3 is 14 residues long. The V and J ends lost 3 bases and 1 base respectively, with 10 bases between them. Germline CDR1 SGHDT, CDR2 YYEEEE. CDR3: CASSYRDPNTEAFF. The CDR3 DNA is TGTGCCAGCAGCTACAGGGACCCGAACACTGAAGCTTTCTTT.